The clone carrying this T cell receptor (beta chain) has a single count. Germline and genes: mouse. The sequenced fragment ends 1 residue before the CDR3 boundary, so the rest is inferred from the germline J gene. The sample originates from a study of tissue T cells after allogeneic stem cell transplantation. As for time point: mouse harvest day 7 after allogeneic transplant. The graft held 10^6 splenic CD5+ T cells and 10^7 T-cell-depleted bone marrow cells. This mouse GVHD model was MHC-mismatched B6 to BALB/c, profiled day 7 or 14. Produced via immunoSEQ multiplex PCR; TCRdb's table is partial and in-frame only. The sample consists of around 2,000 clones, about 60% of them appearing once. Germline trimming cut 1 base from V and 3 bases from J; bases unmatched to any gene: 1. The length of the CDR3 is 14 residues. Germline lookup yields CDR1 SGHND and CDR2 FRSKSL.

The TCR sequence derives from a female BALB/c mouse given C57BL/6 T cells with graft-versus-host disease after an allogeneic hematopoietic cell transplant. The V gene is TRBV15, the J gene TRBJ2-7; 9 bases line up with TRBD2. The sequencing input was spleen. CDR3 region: CASSLGGLGYEQYF. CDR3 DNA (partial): TGTGCCAGCAGTTTAGGGGGACTGGGCTATGAACAGTAC.